Following are 9 T cell receptor beta chains from one sample sequenced in a study of shared clonotypes between healthy human individuals (dated by TCRdb to 2019 to 2021). Libraries were prepared through the immunoSEQ multiplex PCR assay. Imported from immuneACCESS, the table was reduced by TCRdb to in-frame sequences with V and J called. These copies leave out some clones; in studies compared against another copy, an unresolved V gene accounts for under half, and the cause of the remainder is not known. For this sample there are over a million clones; about 80% appear just once. The biggest ten clones account for under 0.6% of the sample. Sequencing input: memory CD4+ T cells from PBMCs. The sample's cell subset or site, from its label and the paper: CD45RA-negative fraction. Receptor source: a man in his late teens or twenties in good health. Some clones in this sample may be carry-over from other donors' samples.

This clone was counted many times. V is TRBV30 and J is TRBJ1-2, with 9 bases lining up with TRBD1. Germline CDR1 reads GTSNPN; CDR2 reads SVGIG (reference sequence). The CDR3 is 14 amino acids. V lost 4 bases to trimming and J lost 6 bases; unmatched junction nucleotides: 9. Written as DNA, the CDR3 is TGTGCCTGGACCCGCCGGGACAGGGTCGATGGCTACACCTTC. It encodes CAWTRRDRVDGYTF.

This clone turned up a few times. This chain uses TRBV5-6 with TRBJ2-3; the D is unclear. The germline V gene has CDR1 SGHDT and CDR2 YYEEEE. V dropped 4 bases and J dropped 2 bases, with 8 bases sitting between them. The CDR3 runs to 13 residues. This chain's CDR3 is CASSPGPTDTQYF. CDR3 bases: TGTGCCAGCAGCCCCGGGCCCACAGATACGCAGTATTTT.

This chain joins TRBV15 and TRBJ2-1; no reliable D call. This CDR3 has 15 amino acids. The V and J ends lost 2 bases and 0 bases respectively, with 8 bases between them. In germline, CDR1 is LNHNV, CDR2 YYDKDF (reference sequence). The CDR3 nucleotides read TGTGCCACCAGCAGACAGGAGTACTCCTACAATGAGCAGTTCTTC. Residues: CATSRQEYSYNEQFF.

The rearrangement links TRBV2 to TRBJ1-2; 12 nucleotides line up with TRBD1. J lost 6 bases, V lost 6 bases, and 11 bases had no gene match. Germline V gives CDR1 SNHLY, CDR2 FYNNEI. This CDR3 is built from 16 residues. The CDR3 spells CASSPVGTGGNNGYTF. The CDR3 DNA reads as TGTGCCAGCAGCCCGGTGGGGACAGGGGGCAACAATGGCTACACCTTC. The full variable domain, with the rest looked up from reference TRBV2 and TRBJ1-2, is EPEVTQTPSHQVTQMGQEVILRCVPISNHLYFYWYRQILGQKVEFLVSFYNNEISEKSEIFDDQFSVERPDGSNFTLKIRSTKLEDSAMYFCASSPVGTGGNNGYTFGSGTRLTVV.

CDR3 DNA: TGTGCCAGCACCCTTGGGGGCCAGGGAGCAGATACGCAGTATTTT. Translated, it gives CASTLGGQGADTQYF. V gene TRBV28 combines with J gene TRBJ2-3, with TRBD1 as a possible D gene (6 bases). Germline CDR1 and CDR2: MDHEN and SYDVKM. Trimming left V 7 bases short and J 4 bases short, with 18 bases between. The length of the CDR3 is 15 residues.

This chain joins TRBV28 and TRBJ1-2; D gene ambiguous. This CDR3 spans 16 amino acids. Germline values: CDR1 MDHEN, CDR2 SYDVKM. V shed 2 bases and J shed 8 bases, with 21 bases lying between them. The CDR3 coding sequence is TGTGCCAGCAGTTTACTAATGGTTCGGGAATCGCGCGGCTACACCTTC. Protein: CASSLLMVRESRGYTF.

Comments on this clone: Other DNA sequences of this sample code for an identical CDR3. The chain is built from TRBV5-1 and TRBJ2-2; 10 positions match TRBD2. Per the germline V gene, CDR1 is SGHRS and CDR2 is YFSETQ. The CDR3 spans 16 residues. Trimming removed 0 bases from V and 4 bases from J; junction bases left unmatched: 3. In nucleotides, the CDR3 is TGCGCCAGCAGCTTGGGGCTAGCGGGGGTCACCGGGGAGCTGTTTTTT. Translation: CASSLGLAGVTGELFF.

V usage is TRBV6-6 and J usage is TRBJ2-7, with a possible D match to TRBD1 (5 bases). V gave up 0 bases and J gave up 11 bases, with 20 bases separating them. Per the germline V gene, CDR1 is MNHNY and CDR2 is SVGAGI (reference sequence). This CDR3 contains 15 residues. The CDR3 DNA is TGTGCCAGCAGTTACTCCCCAGGGATAACTACGATGGAGTACTTC. Translated, it gives CASSYSPGITTMEYF.

V gene TRBV19 combines with J gene TRBJ2-7, with 9 nucleotides matching TRBD1. This CDR3 comprises 14 residues. With V trimmed by 8 bases and J by 4 bases, 9 bases remained unmatched. From germline, CDR1 is LNHDA and CDR2 SQIVND (reference sequence). DNA of the CDR3: TGTGCCAGTCGGCGTAGACAGGGGGTGTACGAGCAGTACTTC. Its translation is CASRRRQGVYEQYF. Full variable domain (outside the CDR3, taken from reference TRBV19 and TRBJ2-7): DGGITQSPKYLFRKEGQNVTLSCEQNLNHDAMYWYRQDPGQGLRLIYYSQIVNDFQKGDIAEGYSVSREKKESFPLTVTSAQKNPTAFYLCASRRRQGVYEQYFGPGTRLTVT.